This TCR beta chain was recovered during a study of T cell responses to AZD1222 COVID-19 vaccine. Study at large: Whether given at about 4 or about 12 weeks, second doses were pooled.

Some clones are missing from TCRdb's copy, which holds only in-frame ones; the method was immunoSEQ multiplex PCR. Counted here are 120,000 to 150,000 clones, roughly nine tenths occurring once; the ten biggest clones make up more than 1.4%. This CDR3 region has 17 residues. Unmatched junction bases numbered 7, after V lost 0 bases and J lost 2 bases. CDR1 GTSNPN and CDR2 SVGIG come from the germline V gene (reference sequence). Study-level findings and limits: Nearly half of the spike-specific TCRs reportedly recognize variant regions that carry no mutations. Clonal diversity may have been underestimated, and the donors were mostly white British, with more females than males.

On this clone itself: Its target is not known.

This TCR came from an adult in good health. The sequenced sample was peripheral blood, obtained on day 0 of AZD1222 vaccination. V usage is TRBV30 and J usage is TRBJ1-5; 10 positions match TRBD1. The DNA for the CDR3 is TGTGCCTGGAGTGTACGGGACAGGGGATGGGGCAATCAGCCCCAGCATTTT. Translation gives CAWSVRDRGWGNQPQHF.